This is a list of T cell receptor beta chains from one sample in a study of immune evolution from preneoplasia to lung adenocarcinoma. Sequenced by immunoSEQ multiplex PCR; TCRdb stores in-frame clones only, minus some. The repertoire holds some 5,400 clones, with less than 85% as singletons. The sequenced sample consisted of FFPE minimally invasive lung adenocarcinoma tissue. The receptor set was obtained from a person between 55 and 80 years old with lung adenocarcinoma. The CDR3 runs from the conserved cysteine through the conserved F or W. The D gene is left open where the match is weak. Only some rows state a clone size, as once, few, many or a class for expanded clones.

v_call	d_call	clone_size	j_call	cdr3_nt	cdr3_aa
TRBV9	.	.	TRBJ2-1	TGTGCCAGCACTAGGGCGGGTGGGGACAATGAGCAGTTCTTC	CASTRAGGDNEQFF
TRBV29-1	.	once	TRBJ2-7	TGCAGCGTACAGACATTAAGCTCCTACGAGCAGTACTTC	CSVQTLSSYEQYF
TRBV7-9	.	once	TRBJ1-2	TGTGCCAGCAGCTTAGCCCAGGCAGGCAGCTATGGCTACACCTTC	CASSLAQAGSYGYTF
TRBV7-6	.	.	TRBJ1-1	TGTGCCAGCAGCTTCCGGACAGAGAACACTGAAGCTTTCTTT	CASSFRTENTEAFF
TRBV10-3	TRBD2	.	TRBJ2-7	TGTGCCATCTCACAAGTTGAGGCGGGGGACGAGCAGTACTTC	CAISQVEAGDEQYF
TRBV14	.	.	TRBJ1-2	TGTGCCAGCAGCCAAGGCGGGGGCTATGGCTACACCTTC	CASSQGGGYGYTF
TRBV5-5	.	once	TRBJ1-5	TGTGCCAGCAGCTTGAGTGGGGCATATCAGCCCCAGCATTTT	CASSLSGAYQPQHF
TRBV4-1	TRBD2	.	TRBJ2-7	TGCGCCAGCAGCCGGTGGGTGGAGCTAGCGGGAGGTTCCTACGAGCAGTACTTC	CASSRWVELAGGSYEQYF
TRBV7-2	.	.	TRBJ1-3	TGTGCCAGCAGCAAGGACAGCACCTCTGGAAACACCATATATTTT	CASSKDSTSGNTIYF
TRBV6-1	TRBD1	few	TRBJ1-5	TGTGCCAGCAGTAACCCTCAGGGGGGGTTTCAGCCCCAGCATTTT	CASSNPQGGFQPQHF
TRBV27	TRBD2	.	TRBJ2-7	TGTGCCAGCAGTTCCTCAGGGACTAGCGGGTTCGAGCAGTACTTC	CASSSSGTSGFEQYF
TRBV6-1	.	.	TRBJ2-6	TGTGCCAGCAGTGGACAGGCGCTCTCTGGGGCCAACGTCCTGACTTTC	CASSGQALSGANVLTF
TRBV6-6	.	.	TRBJ2-7	TGTGCCAGCAGTTACTCACCCCCTTCGCCCACTTACGAGCAGTACTTC	CASSYSPPSPTYEQYF
TRBV18	.	few	TRBJ2-5	TGTGCCAGCTCACCAGTTCCTGCGGGGGAGACCCAGTACTTC	CASSPVPAGETQYF
TRBV5-5	.	once	TRBJ1-5	TGTGCCAGCAGCTTCCTCGGACGAGGCAATCAGCCCCAGCATTTT	CASSFLGRGNQPQHF
TRBV27	.	.	TRBJ2-7	TGTGCCAGCCTCTATGGGGACGAGCAGTACTTC	CASLYGDEQYF